This T cell receptor (beta chain) was identified during a study of blood T cells in healthy people across ages. The germline V gene encodes CDR1 SGHRS and CDR2 YFSETQ. This CDR3 is 16 amino acids long. Primers used in a second PCR of about 7 to 11 cycles were a sample-barcoded 5' primer and a J-beta primer mix. The template-switch adaptor, which had 12 random nucleotides, put a tag on each cDNA molecule. TCRdb reprocessed the 5' RACE reads via MiXCR and lists one record per CDR3 protein. The sample has more than 1.4 million distinct CDR3 sequences, roughly 40% seen once. Each of the donors had 8 to 10 milliliters of peripheral blood drawn into EDTA-treated Vacutainer tubes.

The clonotype originates from a woman aged 18 to 35 in good health. The chain couples TRBV5-1 to TRBJ2-5; 12 bases agree with TRBD2. The J call may be faulty, since TRBJ2-7 better matches the DNA end. The sample comprised blood. The CDR3 bases are TGCGCCAGCAGCACCCGGACTAGCGGGACCACCTACGAGCAGTACTTC. This sequence encodes CASSTRTSGTTYEQYF.